This T cell receptor (beta chain) was found in a study of graft-versus-host responses after intestinal transplantation. At the level of the study: Transplantation in recipients was multivisceral, liver-intestinal, or isolated intestinal. Each patient got anti-thymocyte globulin induction, then tacrolimus and steroids for around three years.

As regards this clone: Its antigen is as yet unknown.

Assay: immunoSEQ multiplex PCR; the TCRdb copy retains only in-frame clones and omits some. The sample has some 110,000 clones, over 75% seen once. Study-level findings and limits: HvG clone declines early post-transplant were associated with peak circulating GvH levels. Across patients carrying graft-donor T cell macrochimerism, allografts held high graft-versus-host to host-versus-graft clonal ratios.

Trimming at V came to 5 bases and at J to 3 bases, leaving 5 bases not matched to a gene. This CDR3 has 15 amino acids. The V gene's germline CDR1 is MNHEY and CDR2 SVGAGI. The sequence derives from a human donor who received an intestinal transplant. Sample: unstimulated CD4+ T cells sorted from spleen or lymph node cells, taken before intestinal transplant. The rearrangement links TRBV6-5 to TRBJ2-7, with 12 bases fitting TRBD1. CDR3 amino acids: CASSPGTGGYYEQYF. The DNA for the CDR3 is TGTGCCAGCAGTCCCGGGACAGGGGGCTACTACGAGCAGTACTTC.